This T cell receptor (beta chain) was identified during a study of PD-L1 blockade in urothelial cancer. As for the study in general: Blood analyses occurred 3 weeks (second dose) and 6 weeks post treatment start.

General observations from the study: Tumor-associated clones in blood expanded more at 3 weeks in durable-benefit patients.

Time point noted: peripheral blood 6 weeks after treatment start. TCRdb's copy holds only in-frame clones and misses some; the assay was immunoSEQ multiplex PCR. This table holds about 43,000 clones, 83% found once. CDR1 is SGHRS and CDR2 is YFSETQ in the germline V gene. J was trimmed by 4 bases and V by 3 bases; bases with no gene match: 0. The CDR3 sequence is 13 residues long. Note on this clone: Its antigen is unidentified.

The receptor was isolated from a man aged 55 to 69 with urothelial cancer. The rearrangement joins TRBV5-1 to TRBJ2-7, with 11 bases fitting TRBD1. The sequencing here drew on PBMCs, taken around atezolizumab (anti-PD-L1) treatment. CDR3 DNA sequence: TGCGCCAGCAGCTGGGACAGGGGGTACGAGCAGTACTTC. Its protein is CASSWDRGYEQYF. The full variable domain, in which reference TRBV5-1 and TRBJ2-7 provide the parts outside the CDR3, is KAGVTQTPRYLIKTRGQQVTLSCSPISGHRSVSWYQQTPGQGLQFLFEYFSETQRNKGNFPGRFSGRQFSNSRSEMNVSTLELGDSALYLCASSWDRGYEQYFGPGTRLTVT.